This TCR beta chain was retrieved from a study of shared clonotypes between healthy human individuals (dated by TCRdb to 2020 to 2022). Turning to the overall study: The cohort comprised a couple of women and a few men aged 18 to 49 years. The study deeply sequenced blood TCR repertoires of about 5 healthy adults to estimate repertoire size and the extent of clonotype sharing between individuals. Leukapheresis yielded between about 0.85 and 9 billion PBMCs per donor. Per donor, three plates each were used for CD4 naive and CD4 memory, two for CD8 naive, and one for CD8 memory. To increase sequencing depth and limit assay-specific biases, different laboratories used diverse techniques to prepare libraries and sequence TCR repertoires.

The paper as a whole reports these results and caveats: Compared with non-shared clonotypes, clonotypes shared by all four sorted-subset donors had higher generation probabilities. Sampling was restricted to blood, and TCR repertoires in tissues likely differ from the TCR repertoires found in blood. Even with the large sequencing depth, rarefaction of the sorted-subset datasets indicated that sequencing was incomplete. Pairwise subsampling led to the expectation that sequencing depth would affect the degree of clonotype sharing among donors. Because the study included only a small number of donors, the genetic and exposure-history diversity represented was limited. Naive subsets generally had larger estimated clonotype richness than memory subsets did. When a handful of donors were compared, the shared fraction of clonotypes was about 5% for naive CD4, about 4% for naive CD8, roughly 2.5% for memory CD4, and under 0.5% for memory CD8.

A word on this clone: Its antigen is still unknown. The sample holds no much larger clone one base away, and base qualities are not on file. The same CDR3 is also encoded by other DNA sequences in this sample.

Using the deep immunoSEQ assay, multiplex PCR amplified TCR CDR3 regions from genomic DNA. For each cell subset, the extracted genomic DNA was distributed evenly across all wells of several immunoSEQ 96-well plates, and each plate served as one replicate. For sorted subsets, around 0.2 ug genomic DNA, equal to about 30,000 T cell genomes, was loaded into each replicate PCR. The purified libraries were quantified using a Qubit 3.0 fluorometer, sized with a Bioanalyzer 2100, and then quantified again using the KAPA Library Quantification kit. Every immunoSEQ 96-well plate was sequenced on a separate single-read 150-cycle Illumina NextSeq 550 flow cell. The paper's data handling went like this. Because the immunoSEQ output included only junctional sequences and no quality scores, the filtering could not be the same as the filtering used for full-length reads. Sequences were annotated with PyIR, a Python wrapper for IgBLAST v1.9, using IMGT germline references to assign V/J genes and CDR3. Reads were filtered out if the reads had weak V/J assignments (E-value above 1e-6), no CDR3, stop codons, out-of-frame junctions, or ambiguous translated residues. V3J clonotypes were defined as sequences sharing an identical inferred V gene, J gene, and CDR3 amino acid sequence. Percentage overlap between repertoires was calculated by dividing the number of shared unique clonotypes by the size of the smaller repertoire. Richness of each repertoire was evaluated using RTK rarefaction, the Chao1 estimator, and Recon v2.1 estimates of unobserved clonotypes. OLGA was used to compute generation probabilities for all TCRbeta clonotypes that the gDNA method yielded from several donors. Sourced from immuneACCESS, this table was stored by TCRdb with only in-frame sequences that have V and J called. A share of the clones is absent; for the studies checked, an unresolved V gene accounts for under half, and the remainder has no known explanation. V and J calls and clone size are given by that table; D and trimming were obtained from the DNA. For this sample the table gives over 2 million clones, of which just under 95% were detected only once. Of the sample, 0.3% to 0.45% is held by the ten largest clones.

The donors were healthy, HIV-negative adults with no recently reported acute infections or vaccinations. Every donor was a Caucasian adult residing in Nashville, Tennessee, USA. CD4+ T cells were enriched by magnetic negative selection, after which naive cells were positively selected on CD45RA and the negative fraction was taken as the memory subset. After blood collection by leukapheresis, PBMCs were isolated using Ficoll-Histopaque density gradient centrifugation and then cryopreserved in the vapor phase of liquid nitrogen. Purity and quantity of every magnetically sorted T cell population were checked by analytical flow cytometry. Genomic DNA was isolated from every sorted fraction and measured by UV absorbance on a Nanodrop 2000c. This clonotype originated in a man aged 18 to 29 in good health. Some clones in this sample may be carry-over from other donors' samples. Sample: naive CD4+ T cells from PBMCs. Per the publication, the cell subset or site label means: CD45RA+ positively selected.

The DNA is TGTGCCAGCAGCTTCACGGGCAGGACTGAAGCTTTCTTT. Translated, it gives CASSFTGRTEAFF. The chain is made from TRBV7-2 and TRBJ1-1, with no D gene named confidently. The junction shows trimming of 3 bases on V and 5 bases on J, plus 10 bases between the germline ends. Taken from cysteine to phenylalanine, the CDR3 has 13 residues. Here the CDR3 DNA is all that survives: 39 bases in frame from base 1. CDR1 and CDR2 are read off the germline V gene as SGHTA and FQGNSA.